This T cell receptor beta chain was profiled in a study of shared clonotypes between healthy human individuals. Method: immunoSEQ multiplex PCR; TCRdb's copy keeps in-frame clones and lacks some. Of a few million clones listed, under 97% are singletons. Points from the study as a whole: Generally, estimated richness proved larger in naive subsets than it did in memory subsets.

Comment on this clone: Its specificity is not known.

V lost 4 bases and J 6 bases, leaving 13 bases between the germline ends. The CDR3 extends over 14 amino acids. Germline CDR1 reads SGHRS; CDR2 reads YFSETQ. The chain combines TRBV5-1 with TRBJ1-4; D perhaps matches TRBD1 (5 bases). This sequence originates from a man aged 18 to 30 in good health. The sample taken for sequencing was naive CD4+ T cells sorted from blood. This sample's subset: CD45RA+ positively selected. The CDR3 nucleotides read TGCGCCAGCAGCCAGGGCCGGGGGGATGAAAAACTGTTTTTT. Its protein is CASSQGRGDEKLFF.